A single sample gave rise to the 24 T cell receptor beta chains below, sequenced in a study of CD8+ T cells in alopecia areata. Reverse transcribed after extraction, RNA yielded cDNA as the sequencing template. Profiled with immunoSEQ multiplex PCR; TCRdb holds only in-frame clones, not every one. Of roughly 120,000 clones in the sample, about 50% were seen once. Treatment of the sample: oral pan-JAK inhibitor, 5-10 mg twice daily. The source was CD4+ T cells sorted from blood, collected at week 4, from a patient treated with tofacitinib. These receptors all stem from a human donor with alopecia areata.

The rearrangement joins TRBV5-1 to TRBJ1-2, with D unresolved. Germline values: CDR1 SGHRS, CDR2 YFSETQ. CDR3 length equals 13 residues. V shed 0 bases and J shed 8 bases, with 11 bases lying between them. Written as DNA, the CDR3 is TGCGCCAGCAGCTTGGCCGCCAGACTCGGCTACACCTTC. Amino acids: CASSLAARLGYTF.

V usage is TRBV25-1 and J usage is TRBJ2-5; D is uncertain. The germline gives CDR1 MGHDK, CDR2 SYGVNS. V was trimmed by 6 bases and J by 7 bases, leaving 9 bases between them. The CDR3 has 11 amino acids. CDR3 coding DNA: TGTGCCAGCAGCCCGGAAGGGACCCAGTACTTC. This codes for CASSPEGTQYF.

This chain connects TRBV27 to TRBJ1-6; the D gene is possibly TRBD1 (5 bases). The V gene's germline CDR1 is MNHEY and CDR2 SMNVEV (reference sequence). The CDR3 totals 15 residues. V shed 5 bases and J shed 10 bases, with 18 bases lying between them. CDR3: CASSPRGGTGSPLHF. The CDR3 DNA sequence: TGTGCCAGCAGTCCCCGGGGGGGGACTGGATCACCCCTCCACTTT.

This clone was seen more than once but under ten times. The germline gene is not matched at one end of the junction; a read error may be the cause. The chain has TRBV29-1 and TRBJ2-7, with 7 bases fitting TRBD1. This CDR3 comprises 14 residues. Per germline, CDR1 SQVTM and CDR2 ANQGSEA. CDR3 protein: CSVEDDRAVGEQYF. CDR3 coding DNA: TGCAGCGTCGAAGATGACAGGGCTGTAGGCGAGCAGTACTTC.

The CDR3: CACRLLRSYNEQFF. The CDR3 DNA is TGTGCCTGCCGGTTGTTGCGGTCCTACAATGAGCAGTTCTTC. This chain joins TRBV30 and TRBJ2-1; D not certain. The germline V gene has CDR1 GTSNPN and CDR2 SVGIG (reference sequence). The V gene lost 6 bases and the J gene lost 1 base, with 13 bases spanning the gap. The CDR3 contains 14 residues.

The rearrangement joins TRBV7-9 to TRBJ2-3, with 7 bases identical to TRBD2. This CDR3 region has 14 residues. Trimming at V came to 7 bases and at J to 2 bases, leaving 6 bases not matched to a gene. Germline V gene lookup returns CDR1 SEHNR and CDR2 FQNEAQ (reference sequence). CDR3 sequence reads: CASTRGRYTDTQYF. The CDR3 DNA reads as TGTGCCAGCACCCGCGGGAGATACACAGATACGCAGTATTTT.

Only a few counts were recorded for this clone. The CDR3, as DNA: TGTGCCAGTAGCCTGTGGACTAGCGGGGCCTACGAGCAGTACTTC. Its translation is CASSLWTSGAYEQYF. V is TRBV19 and J is TRBJ2-7; 12 positions agree with TRBD2. The germline gives CDR1 LNHDA, CDR2 SQIVND (reference sequence). CDR3 length: 15 residues. The V and J ends lost 6 bases and 2 bases, in that order; junction bases with no gene match: 5.

V is TRBV30 and J is TRBJ2-3; D gene ambiguous. The CDR3 sequence is 14 residues long. The germline gives CDR1 GTSNPN, CDR2 SVGIG (reference sequence). Trimming cost V 2 bases and J 6 bases, with 15 bases left between them. The CDR3 DNA sequence: TGTGCCTGGAGTCCCATCCTACCCGGGGATACGCAGTATTTT. Translated, it gives CAWSPILPGDTQYF.

The V and J genes are TRBV6-5 and TRBJ2-5; 11 positions agree with TRBD2. In germline, CDR1 is MNHEY, CDR2 SVGAGI. Trimming took 6 bases from V and 2 from J; bases not matched to a gene: 5. The CDR3 is 15 residues long. In nucleotides, the CDR3 is TGTGCCAGCAGCCTAGCGGGGGGCCCTCAAGAGACCCAGTACTTC. Translation: CASSLAGGPQETQYF.

The gene calls are TRBV6-1 and TRBJ2-6; 12 nucleotides align to TRBD1. This CDR3 region has 20 residues. Losses at the gene ends were 2 bases for V and 1 base for J; bases not matched to a gene: 9. Germline CDR1 reads MNHNS; CDR2 reads SASEGT. In DNA form, the CDR3 reads TGTGCCAGCAGTGAACTAAGGTCGGGACAGGGGGCTTCTGGGGCCAACGTCCTGACTTTC. It codes for CASSELRSGQGASGANVLTF.

CDR3 nucleotide sequence: TGCAGCGTTGGGGACCTGAACTATGGCTACACCTTC. It is translated as CSVGDLNYGYTF. The chain joins TRBV29-1 to TRBJ1-2, with D maybe TRBD1 (5 bases). CDR3 length equals 12 residues. Germline assignment: CDR1 SQVTM and CDR2 ANQGSEA. The V end lost 4 bases, the J end lost 2 bases, and 8 bases lay between the germline ends.

The chain carries TRBV30 and TRBJ1-3, with TRBD1 matching 9 bases. This CDR3 has 15 amino acids. The ends lost 7 bases at V and 5 bases at J; junction bases unmatched: 12. From germline, CDR1 is GTSNPN and CDR2 SVGIG (reference sequence). This chain's CDR3 is CASQPDRGTRNTIYF. The CDR3 region has the DNA TGTGCCTCCCAACCGGACAGGGGAACTAGAAACACCATATATTTT.

As for this clone: This specimen includes other DNA sequences encoding the same CDR3. V is TRBV29-1 and J is TRBJ1-1, with D possibly TRBD1 on 6 matching bases. V was pared by 7 bases and J by 0 bases, with 9 bases between. The CDR3 is made up of 12 amino acids. Germline V lookup: CDR1 SQVTM, CDR2 ANQGSEA. CDR3 in amino acids: CSGGGMNTEAFF. The CDR3 DNA sequence: TGCAGCGGAGGGGGGATGAACACTGAAGCTTTCTTT. Full variable domain (remainder filled in from reference TRBV29-1 and TRBJ1-1): SAVISQKPSRDICQRGTSLTIQCQVDSQVTMMFWYRQQPGQSLTLIATANQGSEATYESGFVIDKFPISRPNLTFSTLTVSNMSPEDSSIYLCSGGGMNTEAFFGQGTRLTVV.

The chain links TRBV30 to TRBJ2-3; TRBD1 matches 10 bases. Trimming cost V 8 bases and J 1 base; bases outside gene matches: 3. The CDR3 has 13 amino acids. Looked up from germline, CDR1 is GTSNPN and CDR2 is SVGIG (reference sequence). The CDR3 bases are TGTGCCAGAGGGACAGGGGGCACAGATACGCAGTATTTT. Amino acid sequence: CARGTGGTDTQYF.

V usage is TRBV5-4 and J usage is TRBJ1-2, with D unclear. CDR1 and CDR2 (germline): SGHNT, YYREEE (reference sequence). The CDR3 runs to 13 residues. Deletions cut 0 bases from V and 4 bases from J, with 7 bases between. Here the CDR3 reads CASSLGKAYGYTF. The CDR3 bases are TGTGCCAGCAGCTTGGGGAAAGCCTATGGCTACACCTTC.

This clone was detected a few times. This CDR3 reads CAWSVVGANQPQHF. CDR3 sequence (DNA): TGTGCCTGGAGTGTGGTAGGGGCCAATCAGCCCCAGCATTTT. The chain couples TRBV30 to TRBJ1-5; D might be TRBD1 (5 bases). The CDR3 totals 14 residues. Germline values: CDR1 GTSNPN, CDR2 SVGIG (reference sequence). Trimming removed 0 bases from V and 3 bases from J, with 9 bases in between.

The CDR3 loop is CASSRTGNSGELFF. As DNA, the CDR3 is TGCGCCAGCAGCCGAACAGGGAATTCCGGGGAGCTGTTTTTT. The chain combines TRBV5-1 with TRBJ2-2; TRBD1 is a possible D gene (6 bases). The germline V gene has CDR1 SGHRS and CDR2 YFSETQ. CDR3 length: 14 amino acids. V dropped 4 bases and J dropped 6 bases, with 13 bases sitting between them.

This clone was observed a few times. The V and J genes are TRBV27 and TRBJ2-7, with 8 bases that match TRBD1. V lost 4 bases, J lost 6 bases, and 5 bases stayed unmatched. Germline V lookup: CDR1 MNHEY, CDR2 SMNVEV (reference sequence). The CDR3 is 13 residues long. In nucleotides, the CDR3 is TGTGCCAGCAGTTGGCGGACAGGGATCGAGCAGTACTTC. Translated: CASSWRTGIEQYF.

The rearrangement links TRBV11-2 to TRBJ2-7; D is unresolved. The V end lost 1 base, the J end lost 4 bases, and 8 bases lay between the germline ends. The CDR3 extends over 13 amino acids. CDR1 SGHAT and CDR2 FQNNGV come from the germline V gene. DNA of the CDR3: TGTGCCAGCAGCTTAGCTTTTGGATACGAGCAGTACTTC. Translated: CASSLAFGYEQYF. Based on the CDR3 plus reference TRBV11-2 and TRBJ2-7, the full variable domain is EAGVAQSPRYKIIEKRQSVAFWCNPISGHATLYWYQQILGQGPKLLIQFQNNGVVDDSQLPKDRFSAERLKGVDSTLKIQPAKLEDSAVYLCASSLAFGYEQYFGPGTRLTVT.

This clone was counted a few times. The rearrangement uses TRBV7-9 and TRBJ1-4; TRBD1 is a possible D gene (6 bases). The V end lost 8 bases, the J end lost 7 bases, and 17 bases lay between the germline ends. This CDR3 is built from 14 residues. The V gene's germline CDR1 is SEHNR and CDR2 FQNEAQ (reference sequence). The CDR3 region is CASGKGHSGEKLFF. In DNA, the CDR3 is TGTGCCAGCGGCAAGGGACACTCGGGTGAAAAACTGTTTTTT.

This rearrangement joins TRBV10-3 to TRBJ2-7; D gene unclear. The CDR3 consists of 12 residues. CDR1 ENHRY and CDR2 SYGVKD come from the germline V gene. V lost 2 bases and J lost 0, with 2 bases in between. CDR3 sequence: CAISERSYEQYF. The CDR3 DNA sequence: TGTGCCATCAGTGAGCGCTCCTACGAGCAGTACTTC.

This chain links TRBV30 with TRBJ1-1; D remains ambiguous. The CDR3 sequence is 13 residues long. From germline, CDR1 is GTSNPN and CDR2 SVGIG (reference sequence). V gave up 0 bases and J gave up 1 base, with 6 bases separating them. CDR3 protein: CAWSVQQNTEAFF. The CDR3 DNA reads as TGTGCCTGGAGTGTACAGCAGAACACTGAAGCTTTCTTT.

This clone was observed a few times. The rearrangement uses TRBV29-1 and TRBJ2-5; TRBD2 agrees at 9 bases. Germline CDR1 is SQVTM and CDR2 is ANQGSEA. CDR3 length equals 13 residues. J gave up 5 bases and V 3 bases, and 4 bases lay outside the gene matches. Here the CDR3 DNA reads TGCAGCGTTGACGGGACTAGCTGGGAGACCCAGTACTTC. Its protein is CSVDGTSWETQYF.

J is TRBJ1-2 and V is TRBV6-1; D not certain. The CDR3 is 12 residues long. The germline CDR1 and CDR2 sequences are MNHNS and SASEGT. V was trimmed by 8 bases and J by 4 bases, leaving 11 bases between them. The chain's CDR3 is CASLKAAYGYTF. In DNA form, the CDR3 reads TGTGCCAGCTTAAAGGCGGCCTATGGCTACACCTTC.